Listed below are T cell receptor beta chains from one sample, sequenced in a study of identical twins. Each CDR3 protein is one row after TCRdb ran MiXCR on the 5' RACE reads. The table lists a few hundred thousand distinct CDR3 sequences, 15% of them singletons. The data also belong to a second study, concerning yellow fever vaccine responses in identical twins.

Source material: CD4+ T cells sorted from blood. These receptors came from a woman younger than 35 in good health. Each CDR3 is given with its conserved first and last residue. Each record gives: V gene, clone size, D gene, J gene, CDR3 DNA, CDR3 protein. The D gene is left open where the match is weak. A clone size is listed for some rows: how often the clone was seen (once, few, many), or a class if it is expanded.

v_gene: TRBV24-1; abundance: .; d_gene: .; j_gene: TRBJ1-2; CDR3nt: TGTGCCACCAGTGCCCCTATCGGGGGCTACACCTTC; CDR3aa: CATSAPIGGYTF
v_gene: TRBV6-1; abundance: few; d_gene: TRBD1; j_gene: TRBJ2-1; CDR3nt: TGTGCCAGCAGCCCTTCCGGGACAGGGGTCCGAAATGAGCAGTTCTTC; CDR3aa: CASSPSGTGVRNEQFF
v_gene: TRBV5-1; abundance: .; d_gene: .; j_gene: TRBJ2-2; CDR3nt: TGCGCCAGCAGCTTTTTTCAGGGGAACACCGGGGAGCTGTTTTTT; CDR3aa: CASSFFQGNTGELFF
v_gene: TRBV27; abundance: few; d_gene: .; j_gene: TRBJ2-1; CDR3nt: TGTGCCAGCACCCCCGTAAGGGACGGGGAGCAGTTCTTC; CDR3aa: CASTPVRDGEQFF
v_gene: TRBV4-1; abundance: few; d_gene: TRBD2; j_gene: TRBJ2-2; CDR3nt: TGCGCCAGCAGCCAGGGACTAGCGGGGGGGCGGCCCGGGGAGCTGTTTTTT; CDR3aa: CASSQGLAGGRPGELFF
v_gene: TRBV20-1; abundance: few; d_gene: .; j_gene: TRBJ1-2; CDR3nt: TGCAGTGCCATCTTGGGGGGGCTGTACTATGGCTACACCTTC; CDR3aa: CSAILGGLYYGYTF
v_gene: TRBV15; abundance: few; d_gene: TRBD1; j_gene: TRBJ2-5; CDR3nt: TGTGCCACCAGCAGACTCCCGGGACAGGGGAAATCAGAGACCCAGTACTTC; CDR3aa: CATSRLPGQGKSETQYF
v_gene: TRBV7-2; abundance: few; d_gene: TRBD2; j_gene: TRBJ2-7; CDR3nt: TGTGCCAGCAGCCTGACTAGCGGGAGTCAACCCTACGAGCAGTACTTC; CDR3aa: CASSLTSGSQPYEQYF
v_gene: TRBV29-1; abundance: .; d_gene: .; j_gene: TRBJ2-1; CDR3nt: TGCAGCGTTGACGGGGGGCGGAATGAGCAGTTCTTC; CDR3aa: CSVDGGRNEQFF
v_gene: TRBV12-3/TRBV12-4; abundance: .; d_gene: TRBD2; j_gene: TRBJ2-1; CDR3nt: TGTGCCAGCAGTTTCCTAGCGGGGGGACAATACAATGAGCAGTTCTTC; CDR3aa: CASSFLAGGQYNEQFF
v_gene: TRBV28; abundance: .; d_gene: TRBD2; j_gene: TRBJ2-3; CDR3nt: TGTGCCAGCAGCCCCGGGGTAGCGGGGCGCACAGATACGCAGTATTTT; CDR3aa: CASSPGVAGRTDTQYF
v_gene: TRBV5-1; abundance: few; d_gene: TRBD1; j_gene: TRBJ2-1; CDR3nt: TGCGCCAGCAGCTTGGAAGTGACAGGGGTAGCGGAGCAGTTCTTC; CDR3aa: CASSLEVTGVAEQFF
v_gene: TRBV6-1; abundance: many; d_gene: .; j_gene: TRBJ2-1; CDR3nt: TGTGCCAGCAGAGATAGCTCCTACAATGAGCAGTTCTTC; CDR3aa: CASRDSSYNEQFF
v_gene: TRBV20-1; abundance: many; d_gene: .; j_gene: TRBJ1-1; CDR3nt: TGCAGTGCGCCTGGGAGGAACACTGAAGCTTTCTTT; CDR3aa: CSAPGRNTEAFF
v_gene: TRBV29-1; abundance: .; d_gene: TRBD2; j_gene: TRBJ2-7; CDR3nt: TGCAGCGTTGGCGGGAGGATGTCCTACGAGCAGTACTTC; CDR3aa: CSVGGRMSYEQYF
v_gene: TRBV5-6; abundance: few; d_gene: TRBD1; j_gene: TRBJ1-2; CDR3nt: TGTGCCAGCAGCTTGGGGACAGGCGGCTACACCTTC; CDR3aa: CASSLGTGGYTF
v_gene: TRBV9; abundance: .; d_gene: .; j_gene: TRBJ1-1; CDR3nt: TGTGCCAGCAGCGTAGAGGGGGGCGTGACTGAAGCTTTCTTT; CDR3aa: CASSVEGGVTEAFF
v_gene: TRBV11-1; abundance: few; d_gene: .; j_gene: TRBJ2-7; CDR3nt: TGTGCCAGCAGCTTGCAGGACCTATCCTACGAGCAGTACTTC; CDR3aa: CASSLQDLSYEQYF
v_gene: TRBV6-2/TRBV6-3; abundance: .; d_gene: TRBD1; j_gene: TRBJ2-1; CDR3nt: TGTGCCAGCAGTTTCGGACAGGGGAAGTTCTTC; CDR3aa: CASSFGQGKFF
v_gene: TRBV20-1; abundance: .; d_gene: .; j_gene: TRBJ2-5; CDR3nt: TGCAGTGCTAGATTGGCGGGGGCCAACCAAGAGACCCAGTACTTC; CDR3aa: CSARLAGANQETQYF
v_gene: TRBV10-3; abundance: .; d_gene: .; j_gene: TRBJ1-3; CDR3nt: TGTGCCATCAGTGAAGCTGGAAACACCATATATTTT; CDR3aa: CAISEAGNTIYF
v_gene: TRBV12-3/TRBV12-4; abundance: .; d_gene: .; j_gene: TRBJ2-1; CDR3nt: TGTGCCAGCAGTTTAGCGCACGGTAGAAGTAGCTCCTACAATGAGCAGTTCTTC; CDR3aa: CASSLAHGRSSSYNEQFF
v_gene: TRBV7-9; abundance: .; d_gene: .; j_gene: TRBJ2-3; CDR3nt: TGTGCCAGCAGCCAACTTACGCCCAAATATAGGGATACGCAGTATTTT; CDR3aa: CASSQLTPKYRDTQYF
v_gene: TRBV2; abundance: .; d_gene: TRBD1; j_gene: TRBJ2-5; CDR3nt: TGTGCCAGCAGCGGACAGGGGGGTCGTGAGACCCAGTACTTC; CDR3aa: CASSGQGGRETQYF
v_gene: TRBV6-6; abundance: many; d_gene: .; j_gene: TRBJ1-1; CDR3nt: TGTGCCAGCAGCCACCCGTTAACTGAAGCTTTCTTT; CDR3aa: CASSHPLTEAFF
v_gene: TRBV2; abundance: .; d_gene: .; j_gene: TRBJ1-2; CDR3nt: TGTGCCAGCAGCGCGGGGAGTTACGACTATGGCTACACCTTC; CDR3aa: CASSAGSYDYGYTF
v_gene: TRBV20-1; abundance: few; d_gene: .; j_gene: TRBJ2-7; CDR3nt: TGCAGTGCTAGAGATCTAAGGGACCGAGGTGGGGAGCAGTACTTC; CDR3aa: CSARDLRDRGGEQYF
v_gene: TRBV12-3/TRBV12-4; abundance: .; d_gene: .; j_gene: TRBJ2-2; CDR3nt: TGTGCCAGCAGTTTTGGTGGGGAGGTAACCGGGGAGCTGTTTTTT; CDR3aa: CASSFGGEVTGELFF
v_gene: TRBV6-2/TRBV6-3; abundance: .; d_gene: .; j_gene: TRBJ2-1; CDR3nt: TGTGCCAGCATTGATCCAGGGTACAATGAGCAGTTCTTC; CDR3aa: CASIDPGYNEQFF
v_gene: TRBV7-9; abundance: few; d_gene: .; j_gene: TRBJ1-4; CDR3nt: TGTGCCAGCAGCTTATGGGGAGAAGGAGAAAAACTGTTTTTT; CDR3aa: CASSLWGEGEKLFF
v_gene: TRBV19; abundance: .; d_gene: .; j_gene: TRBJ2-3; CDR3nt: TGTGCCAGTAGGACCACAGGATCGGGAGATACGCAGTATTTT; CDR3aa: CASRTTGSGDTQYF
v_gene: TRBV27; abundance: few; d_gene: .; j_gene: TRBJ1-1; CDR3nt: TGTGCCAGCAGTTCCCCGGCCGGACCGAACACTGAAGCTTTCTTT; CDR3aa: CASSSPAGPNTEAFF
v_gene: TRBV6-2/TRBV6-3; abundance: .; d_gene: .; j_gene: TRBJ1-6; CDR3nt: TGTGCCAGCCGATTACAGGGACGGTCACCCCTCCACTTT; CDR3aa: CASRLQGRSPLHF
v_gene: TRBV11-2; abundance: few; d_gene: .; j_gene: TRBJ1-1; CDR3nt: TGTGCCAGCAGCTTAGGGGCGGGGAGGACTGAAGCTTTCTTT; CDR3aa: CASSLGAGRTEAFF
v_gene: TRBV5-1; abundance: .; d_gene: .; j_gene: TRBJ2-1; CDR3nt: TGCGCCAGCAGCTTGGGGACAGCACACTCCTACAATGAGCAGTTCTTC; CDR3aa: CASSLGTAHSYNEQFF
v_gene: TRBV29-1; abundance: .; d_gene: .; j_gene: TRBJ2-7; CDR3nt: TGCAGCGTGGGGGGACCCTACGAGCAGTACTTC; CDR3aa: CSVGGPYEQYF
v_gene: TRBV3-1; abundance: few; d_gene: TRBD1; j_gene: TRBJ1-2; CDR3nt: TGTGCCAGCAGCCCTTCGGGACAGGGGGCTTATGGCTACACCTTC; CDR3aa: CASSPSGQGAYGYTF
v_gene: TRBV15; abundance: .; d_gene: .; j_gene: TRBJ2-1; CDR3nt: TGTGCCACCAGCATCGTGGGCGGGCTCGAAAATGAGCAGTTCTTC; CDR3aa: CATSIVGGLENEQFF
v_gene: TRBV3-1; abundance: .; d_gene: TRBD2; j_gene: TRBJ2-5; CDR3nt: TGTGCCAGCAGCCAACTAGCGGTAATACAAGAGACCCAGTACTTC; CDR3aa: CASSQLAVIQETQYF
v_gene: TRBV6-5; abundance: few; d_gene: .; j_gene: TRBJ2-2; CDR3nt: TGTGCCAGCAGCTACGACATGGGGGCCGGGGAGCTGTTTTTT; CDR3aa: CASSYDMGAGELFF
v_gene: TRBV3-1; abundance: .; d_gene: TRBD2; j_gene: TRBJ2-2; CDR3nt: TGTGCCTGCTGTGTTGGACTAGCGGGGGGGCCAAACACCGGGGAGCTGTTTTTT; CDR3aa: CACCVGLAGGPNTGELFF
v_gene: TRBV20-1; abundance: .; d_gene: .; j_gene: TRBJ2-7; CDR3nt: TGCAGTGCTAGATCTAGGGACGGGGGGCCCTACGAGCAGTACTTC; CDR3aa: CSARSRDGGPYEQYF
v_gene: TRBV9; abundance: .; d_gene: .; j_gene: TRBJ2-6; CDR3nt: TGTGCCAGCAGCGGGGTCCTCTCTGGGGCCAACGTCCTGACTTTC; CDR3aa: CASSGVLSGANVLTF
v_gene: TRBV6-2/TRBV6-3; abundance: .; d_gene: .; j_gene: TRBJ2-3; CDR3nt: TGTGCCAGCAAGGGGGGTGGGGATACGCAGTATTTT; CDR3aa: CASKGGGDTQYF
v_gene: TRBV6-5; abundance: few; d_gene: TRBD2; j_gene: TRBJ2-2; CDR3nt: TGTGCCAGCAGTTACTCGATGGGCGGGAGATATACCGGGGAGCTGTTTTTT; CDR3aa: CASSYSMGGRYTGELFF
v_gene: TRBV12-3/TRBV12-4; abundance: few; d_gene: .; j_gene: TRBJ2-5; CDR3nt: TGTGCCAGCAGTCCCCTTAAGGAGACCCAGTACTTC; CDR3aa: CASSPLKETQYF